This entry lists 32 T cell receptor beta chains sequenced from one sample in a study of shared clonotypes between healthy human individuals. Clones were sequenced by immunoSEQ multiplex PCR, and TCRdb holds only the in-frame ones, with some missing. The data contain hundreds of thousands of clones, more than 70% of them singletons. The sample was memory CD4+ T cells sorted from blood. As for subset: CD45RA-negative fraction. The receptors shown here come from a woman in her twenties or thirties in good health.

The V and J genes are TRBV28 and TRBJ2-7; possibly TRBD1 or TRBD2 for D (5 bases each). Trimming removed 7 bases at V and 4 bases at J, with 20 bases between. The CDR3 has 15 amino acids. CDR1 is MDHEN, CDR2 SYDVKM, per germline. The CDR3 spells CASTPGVGVSYEQYF. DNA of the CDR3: TGTGCCAGCACCCCCGGGGTAGGGGTCTCTTACGAGCAGTACTTC.

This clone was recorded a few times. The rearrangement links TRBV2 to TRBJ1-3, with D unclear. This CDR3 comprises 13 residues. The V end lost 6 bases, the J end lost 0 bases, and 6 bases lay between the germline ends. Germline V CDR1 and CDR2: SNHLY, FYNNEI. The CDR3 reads CASSPISGNTIYF. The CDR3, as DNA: TGTGCCAGCAGCCCGATCTCTGGAAACACCATATATTTT.

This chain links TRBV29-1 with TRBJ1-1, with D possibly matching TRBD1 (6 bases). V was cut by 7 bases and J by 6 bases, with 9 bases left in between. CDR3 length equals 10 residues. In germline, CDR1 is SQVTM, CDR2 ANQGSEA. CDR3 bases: TGCAGCGCAGGGGAGGCTGAAGCTTTCTTT. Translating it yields CSAGEAEAFF.

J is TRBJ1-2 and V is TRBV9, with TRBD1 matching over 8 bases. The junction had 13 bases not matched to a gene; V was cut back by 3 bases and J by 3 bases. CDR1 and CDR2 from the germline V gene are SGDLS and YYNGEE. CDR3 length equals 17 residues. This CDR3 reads CASSARQGSGLDYGYTF. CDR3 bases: TGTGCCAGCAGCGCCAGACAGGGGTCGGGGTTGGACTATGGCTACACCTTC.

The CDR3 region is CASSLPRGRETQYF. Here the CDR3 DNA reads TGCGCCAGCAGCTTACCCAGGGGAAGAGAGACCCAGTACTTC. The V gene is TRBV5-1, the J gene TRBJ2-5, with a weak D call TRBD1 (6 bases). The germline V and J ends were trimmed by 2 bases and 4 bases, with 12 bases remaining between them. The CDR3 is 14 amino acids. Germline-derived CDR1 and CDR2 are SGHRS and YFSETQ.

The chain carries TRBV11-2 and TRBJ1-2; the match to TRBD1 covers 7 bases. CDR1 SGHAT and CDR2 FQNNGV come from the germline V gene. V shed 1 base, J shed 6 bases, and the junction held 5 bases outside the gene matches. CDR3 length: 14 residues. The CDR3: CASSLGSTGNGYTF. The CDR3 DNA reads TGTGCCAGCAGCTTAGGCTCGACAGGGAATGGCTACACCTTC.

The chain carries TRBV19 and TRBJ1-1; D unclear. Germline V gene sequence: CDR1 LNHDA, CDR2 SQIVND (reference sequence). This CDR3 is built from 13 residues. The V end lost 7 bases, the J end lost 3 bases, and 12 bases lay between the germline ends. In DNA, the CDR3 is TGTGCCAGTATCCGTACCGGCTACACTGAAGCTTTCTTT. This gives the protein CASIRTGYTEAFF.

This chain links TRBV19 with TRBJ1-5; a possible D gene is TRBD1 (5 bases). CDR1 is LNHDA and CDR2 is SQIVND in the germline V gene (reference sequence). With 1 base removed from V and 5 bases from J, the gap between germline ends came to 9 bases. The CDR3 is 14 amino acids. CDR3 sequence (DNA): TGTGCCAGTAGTATAGCGGGGGGACATCAGCCCCAGCATTTT. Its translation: CASSIAGGHQPQHF.

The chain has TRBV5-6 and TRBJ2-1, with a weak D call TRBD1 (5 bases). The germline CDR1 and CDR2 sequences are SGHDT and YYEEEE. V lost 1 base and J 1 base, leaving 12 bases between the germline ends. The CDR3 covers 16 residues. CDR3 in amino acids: CASSLQGAASYNEQFF. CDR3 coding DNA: TGTGCCAGCAGCTTGCAAGGGGCTGCATCCTACAATGAGCAGTTCTTC.

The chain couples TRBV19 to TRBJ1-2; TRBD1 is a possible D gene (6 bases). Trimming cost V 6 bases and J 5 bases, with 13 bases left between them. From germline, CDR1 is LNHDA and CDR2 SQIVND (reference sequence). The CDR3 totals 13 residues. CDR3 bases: TGTGCCAGTAGCAGGGGCAGGGAATATGGCTACACCTTC. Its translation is CASSRGREYGYTF.

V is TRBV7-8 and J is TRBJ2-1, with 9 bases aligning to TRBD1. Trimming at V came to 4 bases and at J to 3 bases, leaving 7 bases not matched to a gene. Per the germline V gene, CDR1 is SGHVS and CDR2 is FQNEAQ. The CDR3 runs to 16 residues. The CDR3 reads CASSSARTGVYNEQFF. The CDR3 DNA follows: TGTGCCAGCAGCTCTGCGAGGACAGGGGTCTACAATGAGCAGTTCTTC.

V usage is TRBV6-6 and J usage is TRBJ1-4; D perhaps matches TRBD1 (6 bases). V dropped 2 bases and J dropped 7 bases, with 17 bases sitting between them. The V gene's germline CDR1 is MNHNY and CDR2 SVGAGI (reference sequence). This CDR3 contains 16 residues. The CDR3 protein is CASSYGGSQGSEKLFF. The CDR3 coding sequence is TGTGCCAGCAGTTACGGAGGTTCCCAGGGGAGTGAAAAACTGTTTTTT.

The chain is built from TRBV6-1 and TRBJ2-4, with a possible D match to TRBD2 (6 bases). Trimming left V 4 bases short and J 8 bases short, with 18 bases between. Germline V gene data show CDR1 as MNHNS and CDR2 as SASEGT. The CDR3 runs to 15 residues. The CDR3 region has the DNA TGTGCCAGCAGTGCACCTGGCGGGATTATTGACATTCAGTACTTC. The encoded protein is CASSAPGGIIDIQYF.

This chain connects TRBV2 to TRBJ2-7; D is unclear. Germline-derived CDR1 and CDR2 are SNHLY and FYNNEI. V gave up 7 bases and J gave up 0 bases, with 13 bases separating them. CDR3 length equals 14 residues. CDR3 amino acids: CASNWVPSSYEQYF. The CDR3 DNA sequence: TGTGCCAGCAATTGGGTACCCTCCTCCTACGAGCAGTACTTC.

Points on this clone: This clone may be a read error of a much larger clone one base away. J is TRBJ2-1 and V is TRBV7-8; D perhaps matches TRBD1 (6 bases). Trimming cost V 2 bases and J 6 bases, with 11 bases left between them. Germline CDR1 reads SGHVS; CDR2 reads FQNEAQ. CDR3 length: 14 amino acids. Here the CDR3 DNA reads TGTGCCAGCAGCTTAAGGGGGTGGTCCAATGAGCAGTTCTTC. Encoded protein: CASSLRGWSNEQFF.

The CDR3 spells CASSYSSRQDLKAFF. Here the CDR3 DNA reads TGTGCCAGCAGTTACTCGTCCAGACAGGATCTCAAAGCTTTCTTT. V gene TRBV6-6 combines with J gene TRBJ1-1, with D possibly being TRBD1 (6 bases). The CDR3 runs 15 residues. CDR1 is MNHNY and CDR2 is SVGAGI in the germline V gene (reference sequence). V was cut by 0 bases and J by 9 bases, with 17 bases left in between.

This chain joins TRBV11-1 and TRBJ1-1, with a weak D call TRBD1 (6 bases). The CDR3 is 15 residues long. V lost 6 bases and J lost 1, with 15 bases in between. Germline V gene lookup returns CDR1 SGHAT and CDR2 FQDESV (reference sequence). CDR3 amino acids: CASSRQSGANTEAFF. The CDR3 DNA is TGTGCCAGCAGTCGGCAGTCAGGGGCGAACACTGAAGCTTTCTTT. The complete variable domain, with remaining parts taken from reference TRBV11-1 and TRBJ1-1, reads EAEVAQSPRYKITEKSQAVAFWCDPISGHATLYWYRQILGQGPELLVQFQDESVVDDSQLPKDRFSAERLKGVDSTLKIQPAELGDSAMYLCASSRQSGANTEAFFGQGTRLTVV.

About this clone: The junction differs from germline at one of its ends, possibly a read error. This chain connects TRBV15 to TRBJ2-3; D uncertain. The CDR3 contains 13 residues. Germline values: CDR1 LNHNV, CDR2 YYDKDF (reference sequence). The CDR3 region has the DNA TGTGCCACCAGCGGAGAACGGGTAGTCGCGCAGTATTTT. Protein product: CATSGERVVAQYF.

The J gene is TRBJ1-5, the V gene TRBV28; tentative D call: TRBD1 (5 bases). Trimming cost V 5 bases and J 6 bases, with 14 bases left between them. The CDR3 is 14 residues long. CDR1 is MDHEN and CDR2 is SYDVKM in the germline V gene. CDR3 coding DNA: TGTGCCAGCAGTCCAAGAGGGGTTACTCAGCCCCAGCATTTT. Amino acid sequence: CASSPRGVTQPQHF. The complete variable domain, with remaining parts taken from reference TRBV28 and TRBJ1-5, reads DVKVTQSSRYLVKRTGEKVFLECVQDMDHENMFWYRQDPGLGLRLIYFSYDVKMKEKGDIPEGYSVSREKKERFSLILESASTNQTSMYLCASSPRGVTQPQHFGDGTRLSIL.

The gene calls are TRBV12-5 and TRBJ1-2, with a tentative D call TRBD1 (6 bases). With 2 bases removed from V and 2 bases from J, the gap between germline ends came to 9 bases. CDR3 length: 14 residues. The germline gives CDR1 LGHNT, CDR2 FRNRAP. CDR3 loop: CASGLHTGNYGYTF. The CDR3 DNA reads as TGTGCTAGTGGTTTGCATACAGGGAACTATGGCTACACCTTC.

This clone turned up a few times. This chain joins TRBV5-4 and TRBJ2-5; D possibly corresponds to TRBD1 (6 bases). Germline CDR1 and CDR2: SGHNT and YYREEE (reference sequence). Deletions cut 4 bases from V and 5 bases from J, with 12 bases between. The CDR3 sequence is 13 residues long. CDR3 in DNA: TGTGCCAGCAGCCCACAGGGCCCTGAGACCCAGTACTTC. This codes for CASSPQGPETQYF.

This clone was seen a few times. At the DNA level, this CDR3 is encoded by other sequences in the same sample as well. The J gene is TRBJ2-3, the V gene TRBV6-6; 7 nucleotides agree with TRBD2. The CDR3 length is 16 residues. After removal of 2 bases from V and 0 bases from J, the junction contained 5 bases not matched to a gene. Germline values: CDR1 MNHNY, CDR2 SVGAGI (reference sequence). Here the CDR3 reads CASSYTGGRSTDTQYF. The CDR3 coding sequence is TGTGCCAGCAGTTACACGGGGGGAAGGAGCACAGATACGCAGTATTTT.

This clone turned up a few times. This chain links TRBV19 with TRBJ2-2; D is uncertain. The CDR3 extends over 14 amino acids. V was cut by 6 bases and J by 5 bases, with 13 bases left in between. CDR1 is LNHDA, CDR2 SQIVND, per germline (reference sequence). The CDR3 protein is CASRPKHSTGELFF. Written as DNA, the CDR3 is TGTGCCAGTAGGCCTAAACATTCTACCGGGGAGCTGTTTTTT.

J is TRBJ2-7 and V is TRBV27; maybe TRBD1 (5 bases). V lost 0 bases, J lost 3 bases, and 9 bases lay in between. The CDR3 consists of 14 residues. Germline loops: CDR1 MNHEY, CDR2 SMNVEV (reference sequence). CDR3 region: CASSLSRQSYEQYF. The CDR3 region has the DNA TGTGCCAGCAGTTTATCGAGACAGAGCTACGAGCAGTACTTC.

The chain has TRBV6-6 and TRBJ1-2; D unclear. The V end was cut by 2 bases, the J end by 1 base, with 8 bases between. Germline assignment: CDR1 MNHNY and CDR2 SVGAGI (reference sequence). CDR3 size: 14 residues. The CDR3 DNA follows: TGTGCCAGCAGTTACAAGAGAGATAACTATGGCTACACCTTC. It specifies CASSYKRDNYGYTF.

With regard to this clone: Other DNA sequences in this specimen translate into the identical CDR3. CDR3 coding DNA: TGCGCCAGCAGCTTGGACGGGACAGTATACGAGCAGTACTTC. Amino acids: CASSLDGTVYEQYF. The chain joins TRBV5-1 to TRBJ2-7; 7 bases map to TRBD1. V lost 0 bases, J lost 4 bases, and 4 bases stayed unmatched. Germline CDR1 reads SGHRS; CDR2 reads YFSETQ. CDR3 length: 14 amino acids.

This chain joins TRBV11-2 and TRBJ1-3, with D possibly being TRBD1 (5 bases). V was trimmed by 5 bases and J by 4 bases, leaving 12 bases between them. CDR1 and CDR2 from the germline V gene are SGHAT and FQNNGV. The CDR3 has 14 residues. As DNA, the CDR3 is TGTGCCAGCAGCCCAGGGACTGCGGGAAACACCATATATTTT. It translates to CASSPGTAGNTIYF.

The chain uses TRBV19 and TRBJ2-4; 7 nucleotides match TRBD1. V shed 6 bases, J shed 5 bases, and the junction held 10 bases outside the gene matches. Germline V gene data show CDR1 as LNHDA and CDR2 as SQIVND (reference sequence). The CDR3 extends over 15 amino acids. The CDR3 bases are TGTGCCAGTAGCATCTTGGGGCAGGGGGAAAACATTCAGTACTTC. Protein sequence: CASSILGQGENIQYF.

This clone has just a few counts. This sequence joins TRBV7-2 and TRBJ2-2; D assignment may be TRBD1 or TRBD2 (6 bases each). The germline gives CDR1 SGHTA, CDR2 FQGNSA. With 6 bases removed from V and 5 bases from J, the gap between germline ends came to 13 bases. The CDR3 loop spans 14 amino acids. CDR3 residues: CASRPGGGTGELFF. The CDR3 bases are TGTGCCAGCAGGCCCGGAGGGGGGACCGGGGAGCTGTTTTTT.

The CDR3 DNA reads TGTGCCAGCAGTGTGCGAGGCCTAGCGGGAGGGAACGGGGAGCTGTTTTTT. Residues: CASSVRGLAGGNGELFF. The chain recombines TRBV6-1 with TRBJ2-2; TRBD2 matches 12 bases. Germline V lookup: CDR1 MNHNS, CDR2 SASEGT. The CDR3 extends over 17 amino acids. The V segment lost 4 bases and the J segment 7 bases; nucleotides outside the gene matches: 10.

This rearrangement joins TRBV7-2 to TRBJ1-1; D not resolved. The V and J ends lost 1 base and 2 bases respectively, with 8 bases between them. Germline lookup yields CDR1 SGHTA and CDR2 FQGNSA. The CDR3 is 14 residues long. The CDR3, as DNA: TGTGCCAGCAGCTTAGGGCGGAGAAACACTGAAGCTTTCTTT. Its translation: CASSLGRRNTEAFF.

The CDR3: CASSFFAGALSEQYF. Written as DNA, the CDR3 is TGCGCCAGCAGCTTCTTTGCAGGGGCTCTTAGCGAGCAGTACTTC. J is TRBJ2-7 and V is TRBV5-1, with D maybe TRBD1 (6 bases). Per the germline V gene, CDR1 is SGHRS and CDR2 is YFSETQ. V was pared by 2 bases and J by 6 bases, with 18 bases between. This CDR3 comprises 15 residues.